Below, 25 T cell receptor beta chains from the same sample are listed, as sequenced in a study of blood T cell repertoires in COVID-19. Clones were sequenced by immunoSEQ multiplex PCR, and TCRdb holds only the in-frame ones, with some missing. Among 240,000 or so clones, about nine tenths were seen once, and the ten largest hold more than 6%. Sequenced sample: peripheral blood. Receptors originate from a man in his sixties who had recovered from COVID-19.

The CDR3 sequence: CASSPPGISKTYEQYF. CDR3 nucleotides: TGTGCCAGCTCACCACCCGGGATTAGTAAAACCTACGAGCAGTACTTC. The rearrangement joins TRBV18 to TRBJ2-7; weak D call: TRBD2 (5 bases). The CDR3 contains 16 residues. The V gene lost 0 bases and the J gene lost 2 bases, with 14 bases spanning the gap. Germline V lookup: CDR1 KGHSH, CDR2 LQKENI.

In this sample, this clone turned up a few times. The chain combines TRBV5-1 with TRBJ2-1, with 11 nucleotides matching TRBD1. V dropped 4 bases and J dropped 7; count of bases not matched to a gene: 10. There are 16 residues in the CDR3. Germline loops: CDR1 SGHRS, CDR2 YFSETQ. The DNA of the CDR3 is TGCGCCAGCAGCCCGCGACCGGGACAGGGGGTGAATGAGCAGTTCTTC. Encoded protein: CASSPRPGQGVNEQFF. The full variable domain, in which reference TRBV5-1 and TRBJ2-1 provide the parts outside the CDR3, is KAGVTQTPRYLIKTRGQQVTLSCSPISGHRSVSWYQQTPGQGLQFLFEYFSETQRNKGNFPGRFSGRQFSNSRSEMNVSTLELGDSALYLCASSPRPGQGVNEQFFGPGTRLTVL.

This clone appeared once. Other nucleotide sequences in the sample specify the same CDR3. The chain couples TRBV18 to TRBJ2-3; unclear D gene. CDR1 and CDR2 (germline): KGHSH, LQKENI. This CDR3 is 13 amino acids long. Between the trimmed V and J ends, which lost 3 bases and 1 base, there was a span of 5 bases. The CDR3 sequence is CASSPGGTDTQYF. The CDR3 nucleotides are TGTGCCAGCTCACCTGGAGGCACAGATACGCAGTATTTT.

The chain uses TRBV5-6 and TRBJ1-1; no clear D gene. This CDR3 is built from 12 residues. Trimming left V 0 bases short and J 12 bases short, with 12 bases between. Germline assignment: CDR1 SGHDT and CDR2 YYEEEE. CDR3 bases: TGTGCCAGCAGCTTGGCCGGAGTATCAACTTTCTTT. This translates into CASSLAGVSTFF.

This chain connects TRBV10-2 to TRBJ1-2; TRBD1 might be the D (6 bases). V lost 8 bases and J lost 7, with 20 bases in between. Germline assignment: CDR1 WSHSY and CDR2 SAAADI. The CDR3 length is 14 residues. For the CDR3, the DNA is TGCGCCAGCGTTCGGGGGGCAGAAACTGTTGGCTACACCTTC. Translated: CASVRGAETVGYTF.

The CDR3 DNA is TGTGCCAGCAGCGTAGAGGGGGGGCCGGGAATTTCCGAGCAGTACTTC. Protein sequence: CASSVEGGPGISEQYF. This sequence joins TRBV9 and TRBJ2-7; D might be TRBD2 (7 bases). This CDR3 region has 16 residues. V was cut by 0 bases and J by 6 bases, with 19 bases left in between. The germline gives CDR1 SGDLS, CDR2 YYNGEE.

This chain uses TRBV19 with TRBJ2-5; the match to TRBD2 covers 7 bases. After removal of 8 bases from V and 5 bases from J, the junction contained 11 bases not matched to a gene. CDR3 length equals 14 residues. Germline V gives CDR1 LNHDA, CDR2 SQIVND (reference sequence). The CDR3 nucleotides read TGTGCCAGTTCACAGACCGGGAGGTGGGAGACCCAGTACTTC. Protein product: CASSQTGRWETQYF. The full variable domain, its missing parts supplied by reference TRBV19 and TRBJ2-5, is DGGITQSPKYLFRKEGQNVTLSCEQNLNHDAMYWYRQDPGQGLRLIYYSQIVNDFQKGDIAEGYSVSREKKESFPLTVTSAQKNPTAFYLCASSQTGRWETQYFGPGTRLLVL.

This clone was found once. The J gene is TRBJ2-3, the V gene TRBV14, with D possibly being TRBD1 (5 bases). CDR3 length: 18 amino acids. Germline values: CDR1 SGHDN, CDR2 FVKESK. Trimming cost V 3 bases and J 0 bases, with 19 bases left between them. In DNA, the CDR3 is TGTGCCAGCAGCCAGGGCAGGGTGGCCCTACTTAGCACAGATACGCAGTATTTT. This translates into CASSQGRVALLSTDTQYF.

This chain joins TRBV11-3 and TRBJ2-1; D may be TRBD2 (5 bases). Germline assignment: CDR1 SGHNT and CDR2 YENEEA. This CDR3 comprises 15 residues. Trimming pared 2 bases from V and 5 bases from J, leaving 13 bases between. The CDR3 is CASSLFGGHDNEQFF. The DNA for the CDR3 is TGTGCCAGCAGCTTATTTGGCGGGCATGACAATGAGCAGTTCTTC.

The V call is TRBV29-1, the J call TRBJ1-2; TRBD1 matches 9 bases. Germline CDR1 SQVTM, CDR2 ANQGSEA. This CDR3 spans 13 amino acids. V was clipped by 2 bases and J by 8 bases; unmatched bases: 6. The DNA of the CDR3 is TGCAGCGTTGAACGGGACAGGGTGGGAGGCTACACCTTC. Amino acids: CSVERDRVGGYTF.

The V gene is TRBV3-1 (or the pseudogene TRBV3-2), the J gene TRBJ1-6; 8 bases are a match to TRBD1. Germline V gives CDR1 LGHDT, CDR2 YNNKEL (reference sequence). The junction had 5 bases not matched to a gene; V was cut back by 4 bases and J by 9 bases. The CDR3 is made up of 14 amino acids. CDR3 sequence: CASSLRQGISPLHF. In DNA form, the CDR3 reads TGTGCCAGCAGCCTTCGACAGGGGATTTCACCCCTCCACTTT.

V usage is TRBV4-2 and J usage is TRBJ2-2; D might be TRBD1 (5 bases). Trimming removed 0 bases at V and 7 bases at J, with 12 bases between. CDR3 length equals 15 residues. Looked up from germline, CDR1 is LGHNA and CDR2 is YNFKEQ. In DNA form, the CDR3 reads TGTGCCAGCAGCCAAGATAAGGGGTGGGGCGGGGAGCTGTTTTTT. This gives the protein CASSQDKGWGGELFF.

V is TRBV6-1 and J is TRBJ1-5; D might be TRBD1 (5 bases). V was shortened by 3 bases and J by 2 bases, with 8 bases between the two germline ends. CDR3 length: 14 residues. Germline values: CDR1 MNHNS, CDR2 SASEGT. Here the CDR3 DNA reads TGTGCCAGCAGTGATGGGGCAGGCAATCAGCCCCAGCATTTT. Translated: CASSDGAGNQPQHF.

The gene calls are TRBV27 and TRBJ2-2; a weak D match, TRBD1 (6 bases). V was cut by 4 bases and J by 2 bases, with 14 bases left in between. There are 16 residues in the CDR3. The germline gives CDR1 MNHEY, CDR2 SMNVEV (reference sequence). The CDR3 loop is CASSSFWGPNTGELFF. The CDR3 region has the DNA TGTGCCAGCAGTTCGTTCTGGGGGCCCAACACCGGGGAGCTGTTTTTT.

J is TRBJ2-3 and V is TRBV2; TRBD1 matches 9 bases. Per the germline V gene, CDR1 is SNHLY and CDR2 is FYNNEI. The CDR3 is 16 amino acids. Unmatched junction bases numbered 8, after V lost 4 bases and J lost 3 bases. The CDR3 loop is CASSAFRDRETDTQYF. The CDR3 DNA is TGTGCCAGCAGTGCATTCCGGGACAGGGAGACAGATACGCAGTATTTT.

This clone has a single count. The DNA of the CDR3 is TGTGCCAGCAGCCCGCCCGGCGGGTTCTATAATTCACCCCTCCACTTT. It specifies CASSPPGGFYNSPLHF. The V gene is TRBV7-2, the J gene TRBJ1-6; D uncertain. The CDR3 extends over 16 amino acids. Trimming shortened V by 5 bases and J by 3 bases, and 14 bases separated the two germline ends. Per the germline V gene, CDR1 is SGHTA and CDR2 is FQGNSA.

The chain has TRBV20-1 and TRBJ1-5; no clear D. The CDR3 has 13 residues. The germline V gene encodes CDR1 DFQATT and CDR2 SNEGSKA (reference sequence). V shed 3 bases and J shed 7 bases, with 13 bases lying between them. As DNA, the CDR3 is TGCAGTGCTAGTGTGGCGGTCGGACAGCCCCAGCATTTT. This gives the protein CSASVAVGQPQHF.

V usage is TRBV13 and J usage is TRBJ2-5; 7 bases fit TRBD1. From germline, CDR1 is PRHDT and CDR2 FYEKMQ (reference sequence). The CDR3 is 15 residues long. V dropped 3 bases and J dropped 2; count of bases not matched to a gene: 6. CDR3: CASSLTGLGQETQYF. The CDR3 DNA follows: TGTGCCAGCAGCTTGACAGGGCTAGGGCAAGAGACCCAGTACTTC.

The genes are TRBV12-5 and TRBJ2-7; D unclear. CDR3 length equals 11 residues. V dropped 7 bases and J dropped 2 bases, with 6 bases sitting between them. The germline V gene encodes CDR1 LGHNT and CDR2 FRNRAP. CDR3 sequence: CASATTYEQYF. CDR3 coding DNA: TGTGCTAGTGCCACTACCTACGAGCAGTACTTC.

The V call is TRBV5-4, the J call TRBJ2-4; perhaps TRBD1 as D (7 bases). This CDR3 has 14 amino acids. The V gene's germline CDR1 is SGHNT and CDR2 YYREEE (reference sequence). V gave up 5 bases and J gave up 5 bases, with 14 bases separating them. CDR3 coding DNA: TGTGCCAGCAGGCGGGACAGTAAGGAAAACATTCAGTACTTC. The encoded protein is CASRRDSKENIQYF. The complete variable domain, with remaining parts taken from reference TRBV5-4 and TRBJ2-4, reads ETGVTQSPTHLIKTRGQQVTLRCSSQSGHNTVSWYQQALGQGPQFIFQYYREEENGRGNFPPRFSGLQFPNYSSELNVNALELDDSALYLCASRRDSKENIQYFGAGTRLSVL.

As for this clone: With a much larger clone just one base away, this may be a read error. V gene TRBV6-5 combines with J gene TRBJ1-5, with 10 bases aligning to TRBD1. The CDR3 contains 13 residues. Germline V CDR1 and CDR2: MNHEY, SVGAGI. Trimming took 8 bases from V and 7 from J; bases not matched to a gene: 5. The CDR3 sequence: CASPDRGAQPQHF. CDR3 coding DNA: TGTGCCAGCCCGGACAGGGGGGCCCAGCCCCAGCATTTT.

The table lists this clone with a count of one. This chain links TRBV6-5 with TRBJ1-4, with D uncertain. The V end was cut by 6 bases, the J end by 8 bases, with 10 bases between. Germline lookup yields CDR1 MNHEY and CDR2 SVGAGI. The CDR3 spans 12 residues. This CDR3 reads CASRRVGEKLFF. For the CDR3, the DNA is TGTGCCAGCAGGAGGGTTGGGGAAAAACTGTTTTTT.

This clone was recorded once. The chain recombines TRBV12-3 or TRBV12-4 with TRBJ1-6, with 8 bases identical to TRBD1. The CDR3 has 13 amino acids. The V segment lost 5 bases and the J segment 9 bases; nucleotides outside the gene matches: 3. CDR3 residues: CASSTQGASPLHF. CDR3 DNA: TGTGCCAGCAGTACCCAGGGGGCTTCACCCCTCCACTTT.

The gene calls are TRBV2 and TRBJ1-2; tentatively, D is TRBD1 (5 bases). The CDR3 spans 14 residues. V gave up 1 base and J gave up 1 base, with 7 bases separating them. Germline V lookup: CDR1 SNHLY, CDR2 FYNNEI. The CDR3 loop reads CASSEGGYNYGYTF. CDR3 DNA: TGTGCCAGCAGTGAAGGGGGCTATAACTATGGCTACACCTTC.

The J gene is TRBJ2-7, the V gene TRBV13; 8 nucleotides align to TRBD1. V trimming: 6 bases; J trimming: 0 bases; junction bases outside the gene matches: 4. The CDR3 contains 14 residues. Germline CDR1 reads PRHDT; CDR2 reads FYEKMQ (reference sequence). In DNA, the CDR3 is TGTGCCAGCAGTCGGACAGGGAGCTCCTACGAGCAGTACGTC. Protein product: CASSRTGSSYEQYV.